The 18 T cell receptor beta chains reported below all come from one sample, sequenced in a study of blood T cell repertoires in COVID-19 (dated by TCRdb to between 2020 and 2021). Libraries were prepared through the immunoSEQ multiplex PCR assay. The clones in this table, taken by TCRdb from immuneACCESS, are in-frame only. Not every clone is retained; where verified, under half of the shortfall comes from an unresolved V gene, and the cause of the rest is unknown. Counted in this sample were some 350,000 clones; around four fifths of them appeared once. 2.5% to 3.5% of the sample comes from the top ten. Source material: peripheral blood. The receptors stem from a young man with active or convalescent COVID-19.

The chain uses TRBV19 and TRBJ1-2; 9 nucleotides align to TRBD1. V lost 6 bases, J lost 3 bases, and 5 bases stayed unmatched. The CDR3 length is 14 residues. CDR1 and CDR2 from the germline V gene are LNHDA and SQIVND (reference sequence). The CDR3 spells CASRPDRGDYGYTF. The CDR3 region has the DNA TGTGCCAGTAGACCGGACAGGGGAGACTATGGCTACACCTTC.

The CDR3 sequence is CASSQDDYPYEQYF. CDR3 DNA sequence: TGTGCCAGCAGCCAAGATGACTACCCCTACGAGCAGTACTTC. The rearrangement links TRBV4-2 to TRBJ2-7, with D possibly matching TRBD2 (5 bases). The CDR3 totals 14 residues. The germline V and J ends were trimmed by 0 bases and 2 bases, with 8 bases remaining between them. The V gene's germline CDR1 is LGHNA and CDR2 YNFKEQ.

The rearrangement links TRBV6-5 to TRBJ1-5; D may be TRBD1 (6 bases). Trimming pared 8 bases from V and 3 bases from J, leaving 17 bases between. CDR3 length: 15 amino acids. Germline V gives CDR1 MNHEY, CDR2 SVGAGI. The chain's CDR3 is CASSRGGQTNQPQHF. CDR3 bases: TGTGCCAGCTCCCGGGGGGGGCAGACCAATCAGCCCCAGCATTTT.

This chain connects TRBV19 to TRBJ1-3, with 7 bases that match TRBD1. The CDR3 is 15 residues long. CDR1 LNHDA and CDR2 SQIVND come from the germline V gene (reference sequence). J gave up 6 bases and V 5 bases, and 10 bases lay outside the gene matches. The CDR3 coding sequence is TGTGCCAGTAGTCATGTGGGGGACAGTCCAAACACCATATATTTT. Residues: CASSHVGDSPNTIYF.

In this sample, this clone turned up once. Other DNA sequences within the sample encode an identical CDR3. The V gene is TRBV29-1, the J gene TRBJ2-7, with TRBD1 identical over 10 bases. CDR1 is SQVTM and CDR2 is ANQGSEA in the germline V gene. V dropped 3 bases and J dropped 0; count of bases not matched to a gene: 2. The CDR3 totals 14 residues. CDR3 nucleotides: TGCAGCGTTGACGGGGACAGGGGCTCCTACGAGCAGTACTTC. It specifies CSVDGDRGSYEQYF.

V is TRBV30 and J is TRBJ2-5; TRBD2 is a possible D gene (6 bases). Germline lookup yields CDR1 GTSNPN and CDR2 SVGIG (reference sequence). V dropped 0 bases and J dropped 5 bases, with 10 bases sitting between them. The CDR3 length is 13 residues. This CDR3 reads CAWSVRRVETQYF. The DNA of the CDR3 is TGTGCCTGGAGTGTACGGAGGGTGGAGACCCAGTACTTC.

Note on this clone: Other DNA sequences in this specimen translate into the identical CDR3. The chain carries TRBV7-2 and TRBJ2-3, with 9 bases aligning to TRBD1. The germline gives CDR1 SGHTA, CDR2 FQGNSA. The CDR3 totals 15 residues. With V trimmed by 1 base and J by 3 bases, 2 bases remained unmatched. This CDR3 is CASSLDRGRTDTQYF. CDR3 DNA: TGTGCCAGCAGCTTAGACAGGGGGCGTACAGATACGCAGTATTTT.

The rearrangement uses TRBV19 and TRBJ2-1; 9 bases line up with TRBD1. CDR3 length: 15 residues. Germline CDR1 and CDR2: LNHDA and SQIVND (reference sequence). With V trimmed by 4 bases and J by 7 bases, 8 bases remained unmatched. CDR3 region: CASSTGTGHLNEQFF. CDR3 coding DNA: TGTGCCAGTAGTACTGGGACAGGGCACCTTAATGAGCAGTTCTTC.

The V gene is TRBV18, the J gene TRBJ1-1; TRBD1 might be the D (6 bases). The CDR3 totals 15 residues. Trimming pared 2 bases from V and 1 base from J, leaving 11 bases between. CDR1 and CDR2 (germline): KGHSH, LQKENI. The CDR3 is CASSPTGQRNTEAFF. The CDR3 region has the DNA TGTGCCAGCTCACCAACGGGACAACGGAACACTGAAGCTTTCTTT.

The chain couples TRBV7-2 to TRBJ1-4, with D tentatively TRBD1 (6 bases). V was cut by 7 bases and J by 3 bases, with 18 bases left in between. This CDR3 comprises 16 residues. The germline V gene has CDR1 SGHTA and CDR2 FQGNSA. The CDR3 spells CASTSGGGRANEKLFF. As DNA, the CDR3 is TGTGCCAGCACCTCTGGGGGGGGGCGGGCTAATGAAAAACTGTTTTTT. Filled out from reference TRBV7-2 and TRBJ1-4, the complete variable domain reads GAGVSQSPSNKVTEKGKDVELRCDPISGHTALYWYRQSLGQGLEFLIYFQGNSAPDKSGLPSDRFSAERTGGSVSTLTIQRTQQEDSAVYLCASTSGGGRANEKLFFGSGTQLSVL.

This sequence joins TRBV12-3 or TRBV12-4 and TRBJ1-2; 8 bases are shared with TRBD1. The CDR3 consists of 12 residues. With 6 bases clipped from V and 7 bases from J, the junction kept 4 bases outside the gene matches. The CDR3 DNA follows: TGTGCCAGCAGAACAGGGGGAGGTGGCTACACCTTC. This encodes CASRTGGGGYTF.

The chain employs TRBV27 and TRBJ1-6, with 7 positions matching TRBD1. Germline V gene lookup returns CDR1 MNHEY and CDR2 SMNVEV (reference sequence). Unmatched junction bases numbered 2, after V lost 3 bases and J lost 6 bases. This CDR3 contains 14 residues. DNA for the CDR3: TGTGCCAGCAGTTTTCGACAGGGTAATTCACCCCTCCACTTT. This translates into CASSFRQGNSPLHF.

As regards this clone: A read error may account for a junction end that differs from germline. This chain connects TRBV6-5 to TRBJ1-5; tentative D call: TRBD1 (6 bases). This CDR3 spans 14 amino acids. From germline, CDR1 is MNHEY and CDR2 SVGAGI. The CDR3, as DNA: TGTGCCAGCAGACAGGACAGCCTCAATCGGCCCCAGCATTTT. It yields the protein CASRQDSLNRPQHF.

J is TRBJ1-4 and V is TRBV7-2; perhaps TRBD1 as D (5 bases). V lost 4 bases, J lost 8 bases, and 11 bases lay in between. The CDR3 runs to 13 residues. CDR1 and CDR2 (germline): SGHTA, FQGNSA. The CDR3 DNA follows: TGTGCCAGCAGCTCCCGACAGTTAGAAAAACTGTTTTTT. Residues: CASSSRQLEKLFF. Supplemented by reference TRBV7-2 and TRBJ1-4, the full variable domain reads GAGVSQSPSNKVTEKGKDVELRCDPISGHTALYWYRQSLGQGLEFLIYFQGNSAPDKSGLPSDRFSAERTGGSVSTLTIQRTQQEDSAVYLCASSSRQLEKLFFGSGTQLSVL.

The chain carries TRBV7-6 and TRBJ2-7, with TRBD2 matching over 14 bases. This CDR3 is built from 15 residues. J was trimmed by 5 bases and V by 4 bases; bases with no gene match: 4. Germline assignment: CDR1 SGHVS and CDR2 FNYEAQ. This CDR3 is CASSSTSGRAHEQYF. CDR3 DNA: TGTGCCAGCAGCTCGACTAGCGGGAGGGCCCACGAGCAGTACTTC. Full variable domain (missing parts from reference TRBV7-6 and TRBJ2-7): GAGVSQSPRYKVTKRGQDVALRCDPISGHVSLYWYRQALGQGPEFLTYFNYEAQQDKSGLPNDRFSAERPEGSISTLTIQRTEQRDSAMYRCASSSTSGRAHEQYFGPGTRLTVT.

The chain combines TRBV6-5 with TRBJ1-6; 9 bases map to TRBD1. This CDR3 spans 15 amino acids. The germline gives CDR1 MNHEY, CDR2 SVGAGI. V dropped 6 bases and J dropped 6; count of bases not matched to a gene: 6. In DNA, the CDR3 is TGTGCCAGCAGATCCGGGACAGGGCGTAATTCACCCCTCCACTTT. Translation: CASRSGTGRNSPLHF.

V usage is TRBV7-2 and J usage is TRBJ2-7; 10 nucleotides line up with TRBD1. The J segment lost 4 bases and the V segment lost 5 bases, leaving 11 bases of the junction unmatched. CDR3 length: 16 residues. Per germline, CDR1 SGHTA and CDR2 FQGNSA. CDR3 coding DNA: TGTGCCAGCAGCGAAACGACAGGGGGCCGCGGTTACGAGCAGTACTTC. Translating gives CASSETTGGRGYEQYF.

V gene TRBV19 combines with J gene TRBJ2-1; tentatively, D is TRBD1 (6 bases). Trimming removed 4 bases from V and 0 bases from J, with 19 bases in between. The CDR3 totals 18 residues. Per germline, CDR1 LNHDA and CDR2 SQIVND (reference sequence). The CDR3 bases are TGTGCCAGTAGTAGGCCCGGGACACGGGTCTTCTCCTACAATGAGCAGTTCTTC. This gives the protein CASSRPGTRVFSYNEQFF.